Listed here are 23 T cell receptor beta chains from one sample, sequenced in a study of circulating and synovial CD4+ cells in juvenile arthritis. Profiling relied on immunoSEQ multiplex PCR, and the TCRdb table lists in-frame clones only, not all of them. The sample contains about 14,000 clones, 75% to 90% of which appear only once. Sample: CD4+ T cells from synovial fluid. These receptors all come from a human patient with juvenile idiopathic arthritis. Some clones in this sample may be carry-over from other donors' samples.

This clone was seen once. The chain links TRBV10-3 to TRBJ2-7; the D gene is possibly TRBD1 (6 bases). The germline gives CDR1 ENHRY, CDR2 SYGVKD. V was trimmed by 4 bases and J by 0 bases, leaving 13 bases between them. This CDR3 contains 15 residues. The CDR3 sequence: CAISGSDRSSYEQYF. The CDR3 DNA is TGTGCCATCAGTGGTAGTGACAGGAGCTCCTACGAGCAGTACTTC.

This sequence joins TRBV27 and TRBJ1-4; D is ambiguous. CDR3 length: 15 amino acids. Germline V gene sequence: CDR1 MNHEY, CDR2 SMNVEV (reference sequence). Trimming cost V 2 bases and J 6 bases, with 13 bases left between them. Here the CDR3 reads CASSLTPGRDEKLFF. DNA for the CDR3: TGTGCCAGCAGTTTAACTCCGGGGAGGGATGAAAAACTGTTTTTT.

The V and J genes are TRBV2 and TRBJ2-3, with 8 bases identical to TRBD2. This CDR3 is built from 16 residues. V lost 1 base, J lost 4 bases, and 7 bases stayed unmatched. Germline V gene sequence: CDR1 SNHLY, CDR2 FYNNEI. The CDR3 DNA reads as TGTGCCAGCAGTGAAGACGGGGGGGCCGGCGCAGATACGCAGTATTTT. Translation: CASSEDGGAGADTQYF. The variable domain in full, with the rest retrieved from reference TRBV2 and TRBJ2-3, is EPEVTQTPSHQVTQMGQEVILRCVPISNHLYFYWYRQILGQKVEFLVSFYNNEISEKSEIFDDQFSVERPDGSNFTLKIRSTKLEDSAMYFCASSEDGGAGADTQYFGPGTRLTVL.

The CDR3 nucleotides are TGTGCAAGTCGCCCAAGTAGGCCAGGGAAAGGGCCTAATGAAAAACTGTTTTTT. Translation: CASRPSRPGKGPNEKLFF. The chain couples TRBV12-2 to TRBJ1-4; the table's D gene call, TRBD1, was not cross checked with the DNA. TRBV12-2 counts as a pseudogene. The CDR3 sequence is 18 residues long.

The chain combines TRBV7-9 with TRBJ2-1; 8 positions match TRBD2. J gave up 16 bases and V 5 bases, and 10 bases lay outside the gene matches. CDR3 length: 12 amino acids. Germline values: CDR1 SEHNR, CDR2 FQNEAQ (reference sequence). DNA for the CDR3: TGTGCCAGCAGCGCCACGGGGACTAGTCCCTTCTTC. Its protein is CASSATGTSPFF.

The V gene is TRBV4-2, the J gene TRBJ2-7; 8 bases are shared with TRBD2. V gave up 2 bases and J gave up 7 bases; unmatched junction bases: 7. The CDR3 has 14 amino acids. Germline CDR1 and CDR2: LGHNA and YNFKEQ. The CDR3 protein is CASSQSGGDFEQYF. CDR3 bases: TGTGCCAGCAGCCAATCCGGGGGGGATTTTGAGCAGTACTTC.

The gene calls are TRBV5-5 and TRBJ2-7, with D perhaps matching TRBD1 (6 bases). Trimming pared 0 bases from V and 3 bases from J, leaving 16 bases between. The CDR3 has 16 amino acids. Germline values: CDR1 SGHKS, CDR2 YYEKEE (reference sequence). CDR3 sequence (DNA): TGTGCCAGCAGCTTGGAGCAGGGGACCCCTGGCTACGAGCAGTACTTC. Protein sequence: CASSLEQGTPGYEQYF.

This chain connects TRBV5-4 to TRBJ2-5; a possible D gene is TRBD1 (6 bases). Germline assignment: CDR1 SGHNT and CDR2 YYREEE (reference sequence). Trimming shortened V by 0 bases and J by 5 bases, and 17 bases separated the two germline ends. This CDR3 is built from 16 residues. DNA of the CDR3: TGTGCCAGCAGCTTGGAGGGTACAGGGATCGGGGAGACCCAGTACTTC. Its protein is CASSLEGTGIGETQYF.

This chain connects TRBV15 to TRBJ1-3; TRBD1 might be the D (5 bases). V was shortened by 2 bases and J by 4 bases, with 9 bases between the two germline ends. Germline V gene data show CDR1 as LNHNV and CDR2 as YYDKDF (reference sequence). The CDR3 extends over 14 amino acids. DNA for the CDR3: TGTGCCACCAGCAGATCAGGGTTGGGAAACACCATATATTTT. This gives the protein CATSRSGLGNTIYF.

This rearrangement joins TRBV27 to TRBJ1-1; D possibly corresponds to TRBD1 (5 bases). The CDR3 totals 15 residues. CDR1 is MNHEY, CDR2 SMNVEV, per germline (reference sequence). Trimming removed 5 bases from V and 3 bases from J, with 16 bases in between. The CDR3, as DNA: TGTGCCAGCAGTGACCATGGGGGAGGGTACACTGAAGCTTTCTTT. Protein sequence: CASSDHGGGYTEAFF.

In its sample, this clone was seen once. V usage is TRBV30 and J usage is TRBJ2-1; D is perhaps TRBD2 (5 bases). This CDR3 has 15 residues. CDR1 is GTSNPN and CDR2 is SVGIG in the germline V gene (reference sequence). V was cut by 1 base and J by 6 bases, with 16 bases left in between. As DNA, the CDR3 is TGTGCCTGGAGTGAAAGGACTCTCATTTTCAATGAGCAGTTCTTC. Protein sequence: CAWSERTLIFNEQFF. Supplemented by reference TRBV30 and TRBJ2-1, the full variable domain reads SQTIHQWPATLVQPVGSPLSLECTVEGTSNPNLYWYRQAAGRGLQLLFYSVGIGQISSEVPQNLSASRPQDRQFILSSKKLLLSDSGFYLCAWSERTLIFNEQFFGPGTRLTVL.

This clone was observed once. The chain employs TRBV4-1 and TRBJ2-5; 11 nucleotides align to TRBD2. Germline trimming cut 3 bases from V and 11 bases from J; bases unmatched to any gene: 11. From germline, CDR1 is MGHRA and CDR2 YSYEKL. This CDR3 is 15 amino acids long. The CDR3 sequence is CASSHSSGGLNEQYF. CDR3 DNA: TGCGCCAGCAGCCATTCTAGCGGGGGGTTAAATGAGCAGTACTTC.

This chain connects TRBV5-1 to TRBJ1-1, with D possibly TRBD1 on 5 matching bases. Trimming shortened V by 0 bases and J by 0 bases, and 12 bases separated the two germline ends. The CDR3 is made up of 16 amino acids. The germline V gene has CDR1 SGHRS and CDR2 YFSETQ. CDR3: CASSLGFRQMNTEAFF. CDR3 in DNA: TGCGCCAGCAGCTTGGGGTTCCGACAGATGAACACTGAAGCTTTCTTT.

CDR3 amino acids: CASSQDPTTGESTF. As DNA, the CDR3 is TGCGCCAGCAGCCAAGATCCGACGACAGGGGAGAGCACCTTC. The chain couples TRBV4-3 to TRBJ1-2, with 8 bases lining up with TRBD1. Germline CDR1 is LGHNA and CDR2 is YSLEER. With V trimmed by 0 bases and J by 13 bases, 10 bases remained unmatched. The length of the CDR3 is 14 residues.

This clone was seen a few times. This sequence joins TRBV4-3 and TRBJ1-2, with D unclear. The CDR3 has 14 amino acids. Germline V lookup: CDR1 LGHNA, CDR2 YSLEER. The germline V and J ends were trimmed by 2 bases and 4 bases, with 11 bases remaining between them. CDR3 amino acids: CASSQNDGGYGYTF. The DNA of the CDR3 is TGCGCCAGCAGCCAAAATGACGGAGGCTATGGCTACACCTTC.

For the CDR3, the DNA is TGTGCCAGCAGCCAAACTCTGAGGAGGTACTCTGGCTACACCTTC. This encodes CASSQTLRRYSGYTF. V is TRBV4-2 and J is TRBJ1-2; no reliable D call. The V end was cut by 2 bases, the J end by 7 bases, with 17 bases between. Germline V lookup: CDR1 LGHNA, CDR2 YNFKEQ. The CDR3 extends over 15 amino acids.

The rearrangement joins TRBV7-9 to TRBJ2-5, with TRBD1 identical over 10 bases. Germline V lookup: CDR1 SEHNR, CDR2 FQNEAQ (reference sequence). The J segment lost 5 bases and the V segment lost 3 bases, leaving 6 bases of the junction unmatched. This CDR3 is built from 15 residues. This chain's CDR3 is CASSFPGTGVETQYF. CDR3 sequence (DNA): TGTGCCAGCAGCTTCCCCGGGACAGGGGTGGAGACCCAGTACTTC.

V gene TRBV7-9 combines with J gene TRBJ2-5; 10 bases are shared with TRBD1. This CDR3 has 14 residues. J gave up 4 bases and V 6 bases, and 5 bases lay outside the gene matches. Germline V gives CDR1 SEHNR, CDR2 FQNEAQ (reference sequence). The CDR3 DNA sequence: TGTGCCAGCAGACCCGGACAGGGGGGAGAGACCCAGTACTTC. This codes for CASRPGQGGETQYF.

To note about this clone: A junction end diverges from the germline sequence, so it may reflect a read error. The rearrangement uses TRBV7-7 and TRBJ2-1; TRBD2 agrees at 13 bases. Germline V gives CDR1 SSHAT, CDR2 FNYEAQ (reference sequence). The CDR3 has 15 residues. CDR3 DNA sequence: TGTGCTAGCAGCCCCGGGACTAGCGGGATCAGTGAGCAGTTCTTC. It codes for CASSPGTSGISEQFF.

V gene TRBV9 combines with J gene TRBJ2-3; D perhaps matches TRBD2 (7 bases). Germline CDR1 SGDLS, CDR2 YYNGEE. The V end lost 4 bases, the J end lost 2 bases, and 26 bases lay between the germline ends. CDR3 length equals 19 residues. CDR3 protein: CASSPIGGQRGTFTDTQYF. Written as DNA, the CDR3 is TGTGCCAGCAGCCCTATTGGGGGCCAGCGGGGTACCTTCACAGATACGCAGTATTTT.

This sequence joins TRBV20-1 and TRBJ2-2; D call uncertain. V was cut by 4 bases and J by 6 bases, with 6 bases left in between. The CDR3 is 11 residues long. Germline V gene sequence: CDR1 DFQATT, CDR2 SNEGSKA (reference sequence). Here the CDR3 reads CSANGPGELFF. The CDR3 DNA follows: TGCAGTGCTAACGGTCCCGGGGAGCTGTTTTTT.

The genes are TRBV4-2 and TRBJ2-2; 12 nucleotides match TRBD2. Germline lookup yields CDR1 LGHNA and CDR2 YNFKEQ. V was pared by 4 bases and J by 6 bases, with 6 bases of the junction left unmatched. The CDR3 is made up of 16 amino acids. The CDR3 sequence: CASSPRPSGGAGELFF. The CDR3 DNA reads TGTGCCAGCAGCCCCCGACCTAGCGGGGGGGCCGGGGAGCTGTTTTTT.

On this clone: Compared with germline, one end of the junction differs, possibly owing to a read error. The chain recombines TRBV7-9 with TRBJ1-2, with 9 bases that match TRBD1. Germline-derived CDR1 and CDR2 are SEHNR and FQNEAQ (reference sequence). The CDR3 is 13 amino acids. The CDR3 nucleotides are TGTGCCAGCAGCTTGGGGGACAGGGATGGCTACTCCTTC. Protein product: CASSLGDRDGYSF.